These T cell receptor beta chains were read from a single sample in a study of T-cell reconstitution after alpha-beta-depleted transplantation in children. TCRdb passed the PCR reads through MiXCR, listing each CDR3 protein once. The table records 490,000 or so distinct CDR3 sequences, approximately 12% of them present only once. The source was PBMCs from the stem cell graft donor, collected from the stem cell graft. These receptors all come from a human donor who donated a stem cell graft to a child with combined immunodeficiency. CDR3s include the opening cysteine and the closing phenylalanine or tryptophan. The D gene is left open where the match is weak. Clone size appears in some rows only: once, few, many, or a class for an expanded clone.

j_call | d_call | clone_size | v_call | cdr3_aa | cdr3_nt
TRBJ2-5 | - | many | TRBV29-1 | CSVGRHQETQYF | TGCAGCGTAGGTCGTCACCAAGAGACCCAGTACTTC
TRBJ2-3 | TRBD1 | many | TRBV29-1 | CSSTGSTDTQYF | TGCAGCTCGACAGGGAGCACAGATACGCAGTATTTT
TRBJ1-2 | - | few | TRBV21-1 | CASSHPMEGYTF | TGTGCCAGCAGCCACCCTATGGAGGGCTACACCTTC
TRBJ2-5 | - | - | TRBV4-3 | CASSQGIYETQYF | TGCGCCAGCAGCCAAGGGATTTATGAGACCCAGTACTTC
TRBJ2-5 | - | - | TRBV12-3/TRBV12-4 | CASSLVASDATQYF | TGTGCCAGCAGTTTAGTGGCTAGCGATGCGACCCAGTACTTC
TRBJ1-3 | TRBD1 | - | TRBV10-2 | CASSNDRESGNTIYF | TGCGCCAGCAGTAACGACAGGGAATCTGGAAACACCATATATTTT
TRBJ2-4 | TRBD2 | - | TRBV29-1 | CSVRVAGVKNIQYF | TGCAGCGTCCGCGTGGCGGGAGTCAAAAACATTCAGTACTTC
TRBJ2-1 | TRBD2 | - | TRBV9 | CASSVGGLAGGEQFF | TGTGCCAGCAGCGTAGGAGGACTAGCGGGGGGAGAGCAGTTCTTC
TRBJ2-6 | - | few | TRBV19 | CASTPFTGYSGANVLTF | TGTGCCAGTACTCCTTTCACCGGGTACTCTGGGGCCAACGTCCTGACTTTC
TRBJ2-1 | - | many | TRBV29-1 | CSVEQSPVPNEQFF | TGCAGCGTTGAACAATCCCCGGTTCCCAATGAGCAGTTCTTC
TRBJ2-7 | - | - | TRBV6-5 | CASSSPLYRTYRLGDEQYF | TGTGCCAGCAGTTCCCCACTGTACCGGACCTACCGCCTAGGGGACGAGCAGTACTTC
TRBJ2-5 | - | few | TRBV29-1 | CSVEAPTAYQETQYF | TGCAGCGTTGAAGCTCCGACCGCGTACCAAGAGACCCAGTACTTC
TRBJ2-6 | - | - | TRBV20-1 | CSVPFWGDFSGANVLTF | TGCAGTGTTCCCTTTTGGGGGGATTTCTCTGGGGCCAACGTCCTGACTTTC
TRBJ2-7 | - | few | TRBV15 | CATSAGHEQYF | TGTGCCACCAGCGCAGGGCACGAGCAGTACTTC
TRBJ2-7 | TRBD1 | - | TRBV2 | CASSETGTGHEQYF | TGTGCCAGCAGTGAAACCGGGACAGGCCACGAGCAGTACTTC
TRBJ2-2 | - | many | TRBV9 | CASSVGLAVGELFF | TGTGCCAGCAGCGTAGGATTGGCGGTCGGGGAGCTGTTTTTT
TRBJ1-1 | TRBD1 | many | TRBV6-2/TRBV6-3 | CASSWDRAATEAFF | TGTGCCAGCAGCTGGGACAGGGCGGCCACTGAAGCTTTCTTT
TRBJ1-4 | - | many | TRBV7-9 | CASSFLTRTNEKLFF | TGTGCCAGCAGCTTCTTGACCCGGACTAATGAAAAACTGTTTTTT
TRBJ2-3 | - | few | TRBV5-1 | CASSSLPTTSTDTQYF | TGCGCCAGCAGCTCCCTTCCGACTACTAGCACAGATACGCAGTATTTT
TRBJ2-5 | - | few | TRBV5-1 | CASSWDRRTQYF | TGCGCCAGCAGTTGGGACCGGAGGACCCAGTACTTC
TRBJ1-1 | - | few | TRBV27 | CASRRGDTYTEAFF | TGTGCCAGCAGGAGAGGGGATACGTACACTGAAGCTTTCTTT
TRBJ2-7 | - | many | TRBV4-3 | CASSQEAGHYEQYF | TGCGCCAGCAGCCAAGAAGCGGGCCACTACGAGCAGTACTTC
TRBJ2-7 | TRBD2 | - | TRBV9 | CASSVPFLAGGSEQYF | TGTGCCAGCAGCGTACCCTTCCTAGCGGGGGGGTCCGAGCAGTACTTC
TRBJ2-2 | - | - | TRBV12-3/TRBV12-4 | CASSMGRRTNTGELFF | TGTGCCAGCAGTATGGGGCGGCGGACGAACACCGGGGAGCTGTTTTTT
TRBJ2-1 | TRBD1 | - | TRBV7-3 | CASSLAQGAYNEQFF | TGTGCCAGCAGCTTAGCTCAGGGGGCTTACAATGAGCAGTTCTTC
TRBJ2-7 | TRBD2 | many | TRBV29-1 | CSVILSTGTSGEQYF | TGCAGCGTTATCCTATCGACAGGGACTAGCGGCGAGCAGTACTTC
TRBJ2-7 | - | few | TRBV5-1 | CASSLAGGPDYEQYF | TGCGCCAGCAGCTTGGCCGGGGGTCCCGACTACGAGCAGTACTTC
TRBJ2-1 | TRBD2 | few | TRBV27 | CASSAGVHEQFF | TGTGCCAGCAGTGCGGGGGTGCATGAGCAGTTCTTC
TRBJ1-4 | - | - | TRBV20-1 | CSARSGGDGEKLFF | TGCAGTGCTAGGTCCGGGGGTGACGGAGAAAAACTGTTTTTT
TRBJ2-7 | TRBD1 | many | TRBV6-5 | CASSSRQGRGYEQYF | TGTGCCAGCAGTTCCCGACAGGGTAGGGGCTACGAGCAGTACTTC
TRBJ2-1 | - | many | TRBV12-3/TRBV12-4 | CASSSVGEDNEQFF | TGTGCCAGCAGCTCTGTGGGAGAGGACAATGAGCAGTTCTTC
TRBJ2-7 | TRBD1 | many | TRBV12-3/TRBV12-4 | CATRQGASYEQYF | TGTGCCACCAGACAGGGGGCTTCCTACGAGCAGTACTTC
TRBJ2-6 | - | - | TRBV5-6 | CASSMSGANVLTF | TGTGCCAGCAGCATGTCTGGGGCCAACGTCCTGACTTTC
TRBJ2-7 | - | few | TRBV4-3 | CASSQRGAPDEQYF | TGCGCCAGCAGCCAACGGGGGGCCCCCGACGAGCAGTACTTC
TRBJ2-1 | TRBD1 | few | TRBV7-6 | CASSKDRDNEQFF | TGTGCCAGCAGCAAGGACAGGGACAATGAGCAGTTCTTC
TRBJ2-5 | TRBD1 | - | TRBV9 | CASSESPGTGQETQYF | TGTGCCAGCAGCGAGAGCCCCGGGACAGGACAAGAGACCCAGTACTTC
TRBJ2-1 | TRBD1 | few | TRBV20-1 | CSAIRQGGHNEQFF | TGCAGTGCTATTCGACAGGGGGGGCACAATGAGCAGTTCTTC
TRBJ1-1 | - | few | TRBV25-1 | CASSEPTGRAFF | TGTGCCAGCAGTGAACCCACAGGGCGAGCTTTCTTT
TRBJ2-3 | - | few | TRBV7-3 | CASSLTGSHTDTQYF | TGTGCCAGCAGCTTAACAGGTTCTCACACAGATACGCAGTATTTT
TRBJ2-3 | - | few | TRBV6-2/TRBV6-3 | CASSYLPDTQYF | TGTGCCAGCAGTTACCTCCCAGATACGCAGTATTTT
TRBJ2-5 | TRBD2 | few | TRBV12-3/TRBV12-4 | CASSFQREGRETQYF | TGTGCCAGCAGTTTTCAGCGGGAGGGCCGAGAGACCCAGTACTTC
TRBJ2-5 | - | - | TRBV11-2 | CASSFWTTEQETQYF | TGTGCCAGCAGCTTTTGGACAACAGAGCAAGAGACCCAGTACTTC
TRBJ2-7 | - | many | TRBV12-3/TRBV12-4 | CASMRGYEQYF | TGTGCCAGCATGAGGGGATACGAGCAGTACTTC
TRBJ2-7 | - | many | TRBV7-9 | CASSLFRGHEQYF | TGTGCCAGCAGCTTATTCAGGGGACACGAGCAGTACTTC
TRBJ2-3 | TRBD2 | many | TRBV20-1 | CSAPSSSGGTTDTQYF | TGCAGTGCTCCTTCTTCTAGCGGGGGGACCACAGATACGCAGTATTTT